Listed below are T cell receptor beta chains from one sample, sequenced in a study of response to subunit inactivated influenza vaccine. TCRdb re-analysed the RT-PCR reads in MiXCR, keeping a single row per CDR3 protein. The data hold about 540,000 distinct CDR3 sequences, with 20% to 25% observed a single time. These data were also reused for a study on T cells expressing NK-cell markers.

The sample in question was CD4+ T cells sorted from PBMCs, obtained 11 to 12 days after vaccination. These receptors were obtained from a man in his fifties who received an inactivated influenza vaccine. CDR3s include the opening cysteine and the closing phenylalanine or tryptophan. The D gene is left open where the match is weak. Not all rows give a size; the values are once, few, many and, for expanded clones, a class.

V gene: TRBV11-2; D gene: TRBD1; clone size: .; J gene: TRBJ1-2; CDR3 DNA: TGTGCCAGCAGCTTAGATGGGACAGGACGTGGCTACACCTTC; CDR3 protein: CASSLDGTGRGYTF
V gene: TRBV2; D gene: .; clone size: .; J gene: TRBJ2-5; CDR3 DNA: TGTGCCAGCAGCGGAACTAGTGAGCAAGAGACCCAGTACTTC; CDR3 protein: CASSGTSEQETQYF
V gene: TRBV6-5; D gene: TRBD2; clone size: .; J gene: TRBJ2-5; CDR3 DNA: TGTGCCAGCAGTTACTCGAAACTAGCGGGACTATCGGTGACCCAGTACTTC; CDR3 protein: CASSYSKLAGLSVTQYF
V gene: TRBV3-1; D gene: .; clone size: few; J gene: TRBJ1-1; CDR3 DNA: TGTGCCAGCAGCCGAAGCGAGGTCACTGAAGCTTTCTTT; CDR3 protein: CASSRSEVTEAFF
V gene: TRBV4-1; D gene: TRBD1; clone size: .; J gene: TRBJ2-1; CDR3 DNA: TGCGCCAGCAGCCAAGGGACAGGGAGGTATGAGCAGTTCTTC; CDR3 protein: CASSQGTGRYEQFF
V gene: TRBV2; D gene: .; clone size: many; J gene: TRBJ1-6; CDR3 DNA: TGTGCCAGCAGGCCGGGGCCAGGCCCCCTCCACTTT; CDR3 protein: CASRPGPGPLHF
V gene: TRBV7-6; D gene: TRBD2; clone size: many; J gene: TRBJ2-7; CDR3 DNA: TGTGCCAGCAGCCGGGACTACGGCTCCTACGAGCAGTACTTC; CDR3 protein: CASSRDYGSYEQYF
V gene: TRBV29-1; D gene: TRBD2; clone size: few; J gene: TRBJ2-1; CDR3 DNA: TGCAGCGTTAGACTAGCGGGGGTTTACAATGAGCAGTTCTTC; CDR3 protein: CSVRLAGVYNEQFF
V gene: TRBV20-1; D gene: .; clone size: .; J gene: TRBJ1-2; CDR3 DNA: TGCAGTGCTAGCCAAATCGGGACGGCAGCTTTCTATGGCTACACCTTC; CDR3 protein: CSASQIGTAAFYGYTF
V gene: TRBV6-2/TRBV6-3; D gene: .; clone size: .; J gene: TRBJ2-2; CDR3 DNA: TGTGCCAGCAGTTACTCGCCAGCGGCGAACACCGGGGAGCTGTTTTTT; CDR3 protein: CASSYSPAANTGELFF
V gene: TRBV6-2/TRBV6-3; D gene: .; clone size: .; J gene: TRBJ1-1; CDR3 DNA: TGTGCCAGCAGACGTGGGGCAGGGACTTCGAACACTGAAGCTTTCTTT; CDR3 protein: CASRRGAGTSNTEAFF
V gene: TRBV11-2; D gene: TRBD1; clone size: .; J gene: TRBJ2-3; CDR3 DNA: TGTGCCAGCAGCTTAGGTGGAAGGTGGACAGGGAACCCACCAGGCACAGATACGCAGTCTTTT; CDR3 protein: CASSLGGRWTGNPPGTDTQSF
V gene: TRBV12-3/TRBV12-4; D gene: TRBD1; clone size: few; J gene: TRBJ1-1; CDR3 DNA: TGTGCCAGCAGTAGACAGGGCGGGGGGGAGAACACTGAAGCTTTCTTT; CDR3 protein: CASSRQGGGENTEAFF
V gene: TRBV19; D gene: TRBD1; clone size: few; J gene: TRBJ1-5; CDR3 DNA: TGTGCCAGTAGCGATCCCGTCCCGGGACAGGGACGAGGGCCCCAGCATTTT; CDR3 protein: CASSDPVPGQGRGPQHF
V gene: TRBV5-5; D gene: .; clone size: .; J gene: TRBJ2-2; CDR3 DNA: TGTGCCAGCAGCTTGGCCGTAGGCACCGGGGAGCTGTTTTTT; CDR3 protein: CASSLAVGTGELFF
V gene: TRBV10-3; D gene: .; clone size: .; J gene: TRBJ1-1; CDR3 DNA: TGTGCCATCAGTGAGTCTGCGAACGTGAACACTGAAGCTTTCTTT; CDR3 protein: CAISESANVNTEAFF
V gene: TRBV20-1; D gene: .; clone size: many; J gene: TRBJ2-6; CDR3 DNA: TGCAGTGCTACCCCAGGGTCTGGGGCCAACGTCCTGACTTTC; CDR3 protein: CSATPGSGANVLTF
V gene: TRBV3-1; D gene: .; clone size: once; J gene: TRBJ1-5; CDR3 DNA: TGTGCCAGCAGCCAGGCAGGGAACCATCAGCCCCAGCATTTT; CDR3 protein: CASSQAGNHQPQHF
V gene: TRBV12-3/TRBV12-4; D gene: .; clone size: .; J gene: TRBJ1-2; CDR3 DNA: TGTGCCAGCAGTTTGGAGCGGCAGGGCAACTATGGCTACACCTTC; CDR3 protein: CASSLERQGNYGYTF
V gene: TRBV6-9; D gene: TRBD2; clone size: few; J gene: TRBJ2-2; CDR3 DNA: TGTGCCAGCAGTTATTTCGGGGGCCTGGGCCTAGCGGGAGTGTGGAGCACCGGGGAGCTGTTTTTT; CDR3 protein: CASSYFGGLGLAGVWSTGELFF
V gene: TRBV3-1; D gene: .; clone size: .; J gene: TRBJ1-1; CDR3 DNA: TGTGCCAGCAGCCCTCAATGGGGGCCGAACACTGAAGCTTTCTTT; CDR3 protein: CASSPQWGPNTEAFF
V gene: TRBV21-1; D gene: .; clone size: few; J gene: TRBJ2-7; CDR3 DNA: TGTGCCAGCAGCAAAGCACGGGCTAGCGGGCCTCACGAGCAGTACTTC; CDR3 protein: CASSKARASGPHEQYF
V gene: TRBV7-3; D gene: .; clone size: .; J gene: TRBJ2-2; CDR3 DNA: TGTGCCAGCAGCTCGTCGACAGGCCCCACCGGGGAGCTGTTTTTT; CDR3 protein: CASSSSTGPTGELFF
V gene: TRBV20-1; D gene: .; clone size: .; J gene: TRBJ2-7; CDR3 DNA: TGCAGTGCTAGAGCTCGGGGCCCTTTAGGCACCTACGAGCAGTACTTC; CDR3 protein: CSARARGPLGTYEQYF
V gene: TRBV7-2; D gene: TRBD1; clone size: once; J gene: TRBJ1-6; CDR3 DNA: TGTGCCAGCAGCTTAGTAGGGTCACAGGGGGGAAGTTCACCCCTCCACTTT; CDR3 protein: CASSLVGSQGGSSPLHF
V gene: TRBV11-2; D gene: TRBD1; clone size: .; J gene: TRBJ2-7; CDR3 DNA: TGTGCCAGCAGCCGCCCCGGGACAGGGGGTGCGCAGTACTTC; CDR3 protein: CASSRPGTGGAQYF
V gene: TRBV5-1; D gene: .; clone size: few; J gene: TRBJ2-7; CDR3 DNA: TGCGCCAGCAGCCGCCCATCTAGCGCCGGCGAGCAGTACTTC; CDR3 protein: CASSRPSSAGEQYF
V gene: TRBV4-2; D gene: TRBD1; clone size: many; J gene: TRBJ2-1; CDR3 DNA: TGTGCCAGCAGCGAGAAGGTCGGGACAGGGGCCCCAAGCTACAATGAGCAGTTCTTC; CDR3 protein: CASSEKVGTGAPSYNEQFF